The entry that follows covers one TCR beta chain sequence. The antigen remains undetermined. These data originate in a study of CXCR3-negative and CXCR3-positive naive CD8 T cells. Study-level information: Sequencing brought in about 140 million TRB reads altogether, and each library got about 1.5 +/- 0.3 million. General observations from the study: In both naive subsets diversity was comparably high, whereas memory CD8+ cells showed much lower diversity. TRBV-TRBJ usage was similar across naive CXCR3 subsets but distinct in memory cells. More hydrophobic TRB CDR3s were found in CXCR3-positive naive cells than in CXCR3-negative naive cells.

The CDR3 runs to 16 residues. Per the germline V gene, CDR1 is SQVTM and CDR2 is ANQGSEA. TRB cDNA libraries were made by UMI-labeled 5' RACE. TCRdb derives one entry per CDR3 protein from the 5' RACE reads, leaving out DNA. The repertoire shows 80,000 to 95,000 distinct CDR3 sequences; the top ten hold about 1.6%. The TCR originated in a human donor in good health. Some clones in this sample may be carry-over from other donors' samples. Sequencing was carried out using naive CXCR3- CD8+ T cells from blood. As to subset: CD45RO-CCR7+CD27+CD95- naive CD8+ T cells lacking CXCR3 (TNR3-). This chain connects TRBV29-1 to TRBJ1-1; TCRdb names TRBD1, which stays unverified in the absence of DNA. The CDR3 here is CSVEGDPGQGSTEAFF. Variable domain in full (rest from reference TRBV29-1 and TRBJ1-1): SAVISQKPSRDICQRGTSLTIQCQVDSQVTMMFWYRQQPGQSLTLIATANQGSEATYESGFVIDKFPISRPNLTFSTLTVSNMSPEDSSIYLCSVEGDPGQGSTEAFFGQGTRLTVV.